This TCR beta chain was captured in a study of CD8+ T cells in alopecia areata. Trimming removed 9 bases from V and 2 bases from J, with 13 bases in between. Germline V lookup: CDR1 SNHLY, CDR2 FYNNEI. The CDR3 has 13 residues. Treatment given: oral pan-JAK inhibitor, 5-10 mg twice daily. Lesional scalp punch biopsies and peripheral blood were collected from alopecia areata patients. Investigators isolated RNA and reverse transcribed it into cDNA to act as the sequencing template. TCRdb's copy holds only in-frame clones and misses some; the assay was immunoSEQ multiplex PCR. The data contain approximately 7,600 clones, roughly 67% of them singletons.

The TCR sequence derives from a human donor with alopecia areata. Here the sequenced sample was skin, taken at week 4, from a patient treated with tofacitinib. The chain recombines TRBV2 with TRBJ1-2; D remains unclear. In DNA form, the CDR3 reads TGTGCCAGAGTAGACATAGCCAACTATGGCTACACCTTC. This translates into CARVDIANYGYTF.